These 26 T cell receptor beta chains originate from one sample sequenced in a study of vaccination effects on CD4 cells after COVID-19. Assay used: immunoSEQ multiplex PCR; TCRdb lists only in-frame clones, some missing. Of 20,000 to 25,000 clones listed, over 60% are singletons. Antigen-specific CD4+ T cells were first expanded with viral peptide pools by the ViraFEST assay and only then sequenced. CD4+ T cell isolation took place after about 11 days of culture. It was two doses of either the BNT162b2 or mRNA-1273 vaccine that participants received. These TCRs' antigens remain unknown. The sample in question was CD4+ T cells from PBMCs cultured with HCoV-NL63 spike peptides, obtained after COVID-19 vaccination. These receptor sequences come from a human donor who received a COVID-19 vaccine.

The chain employs TRBV2 and TRBJ2-2, with D perhaps matching TRBD2 (7 bases). Trimming pared 8 bases from V and 3 bases from J, leaving 19 bases between. CDR1 is SNHLY, CDR2 FYNNEI, per germline. CDR3 length equals 16 residues. DNA of the CDR3: TGTGCCAGCTGGCCGGGGGGCAGGGAGGACACCGGGGAGCTGTTTTTT. Translated: CASWPGGREDTGELFF.

CDR3 residues: CASSWRQGKSSYNSPLHF. For the CDR3, the DNA is TGTGCCAGTAGTTGGCGACAGGGGAAGAGCTCCTATAATTCACCCCTCCACTTT. The V and J genes are TRBV19 and TRBJ1-6; the match to TRBD1 covers 8 bases. The CDR3 has 18 amino acids. The V gene's germline CDR1 is LNHDA and CDR2 SQIVND (reference sequence). The V gene end was trimmed by 5 bases and the J gene end by 0 bases; junction bases not matched to a gene: 9.

This clone was counted a single time. The gene calls are TRBV19 and TRBJ1-4; 9 bases match TRBD1. J lost 6 bases, V lost 6 bases, and 8 bases had no gene match. The CDR3 runs to 15 residues. Germline V gene lookup returns CDR1 LNHDA and CDR2 SQIVND (reference sequence). The CDR3 here is CASSLSGTGYEKLFF. DNA of the CDR3: TGTGCCAGTAGCCTCTCCGGGACAGGGTATGAAAAACTGTTTTTT. Filled out from reference TRBV19 and TRBJ1-4, the complete variable domain reads DGGITQSPKYLFRKEGQNVTLSCEQNLNHDAMYWYRQDPGQGLRLIYYSQIVNDFQKGDIAEGYSVSREKKESFPLTVTSAQKNPTAFYLCASSLSGTGYEKLFFGSGTQLSVL.

V gene TRBV3-1 (or the pseudogene TRBV3-2) combines with J gene TRBJ2-5; D gene ambiguous. The CDR3 is 12 residues long. The germline V gene has CDR1 LGHDT and CDR2 YNNKEL (reference sequence). Trimming cost V 3 bases and J 5 bases, with 7 bases left between them. The CDR3 spells CASSHLGETQYF. In DNA, the CDR3 is TGTGCCAGCAGCCATCTTGGGGAGACCCAGTACTTC.

The CDR3 is CASSPPDRVSYGYTF. The CDR3 DNA reads as TGTGCCAGCAGCCCCCCGGACAGGGTTTCCTATGGCTACACCTTC. V is TRBV11-3 and J is TRBJ1-2; TRBD1 agrees at 8 bases. The CDR3 is made up of 15 amino acids. The V gene's germline CDR1 is SGHNT and CDR2 YENEEA. The J segment lost 4 bases and the V segment lost 5 bases, leaving 9 bases of the junction unmatched.

The rearrangement uses TRBV7-9 and TRBJ2-3; 16 bases match TRBD2. The CDR3 consists of 19 residues. In germline, CDR1 is SEHNR, CDR2 FQNEAQ (reference sequence). The J segment lost 2 bases and the V segment lost 5 bases, leaving 10 bases of the junction unmatched. The CDR3, as DNA: TGTGCCAGCAGCCCACCGGGACTAGCGGGAGGGGGCGACACAGATACGCAGTATTTT. Translated: CASSPPGLAGGGDTDTQYF.

By share, this clone ranks as medium-sized. This chain uses TRBV10-3 with TRBJ2-1, with TRBD2 matching over 8 bases. CDR1 is ENHRY and CDR2 is SYGVKD in the germline V gene. The CDR3 runs to 15 residues. The V segment lost 7 bases and the J segment 10 bases; nucleotides outside the gene matches: 15. The CDR3 spells CAIKPGLEAGREQFF. The CDR3 nucleotides are TGTGCCATCAAGCCGGGACTAGAAGCGGGCCGAGAGCAGTTCTTC.

This clone was seen only a few times. This chain joins TRBV21-1 and TRBJ2-3. TRBV21-1 is reported as a pseudogene. The CDR3 covers 14 residues. The CDR3 coding sequence is TGTGCCAGCAGCAAAGGGGTCGGCACAGATACGCAGTATTTT. Translation: CASSKGVGTDTQYF.

V and J are TRBV7-9 and TRBJ2-5; 10 bases are a match to TRBD1. Per germline, CDR1 SEHNR and CDR2 FQNEAQ (reference sequence). The CDR3 is 15 residues long. V shed 4 bases and J 4 bases; nucleotides not matched to a gene: 6. CDR3 amino acids: CASSSGDRGRETQYF. Here the CDR3 DNA reads TGTGCCAGCAGCTCCGGGGACAGGGGCAGAGAGACCCAGTACTTC. Full variable domain (remainder filled in from reference TRBV7-9 and TRBJ2-5): DTGVSQNPRHKITKRGQNVTFRCDPISEHNRLYWYRQTLGQGPEFLTYFQNEAQLEKSRLLSDRFSAERPKGSFSTLEIQRTEQGDSAMYLCASSSGDRGRETQYFGPGTRLLVL.

The chain has TRBV12-5 and TRBJ2-7; TRBD1 matches 12 bases. Germline V CDR1 and CDR2: LGHNT, FRNRAP. V was pared by 7 bases and J by 6 bases, with 13 bases of the junction left unmatched. The CDR3 is made up of 16 amino acids. CDR3 DNA: TGTGCTAGTGCCCCATCTATGGGACAGGGGGCCCCCGAGCAGTACTTC. It encodes CASAPSMGQGAPEQYF.

This sequence joins TRBV6-5 and TRBJ1-1; D gene ambiguous. The V gene's germline CDR1 is MNHEY and CDR2 SVGAGI. The CDR3 is 13 amino acids. Trimming removed 7 bases at V and 4 bases at J, with 13 bases between. For the CDR3, the DNA is TGTGCCAGCATTCTACCGGGGAGCACTGAAGCTTTCTTT. As protein: CASILPGSTEAFF.

This chain connects TRBV14 to TRBJ2-7; D perhaps matches TRBD1 (5 bases). The V and J ends lost 1 base and 4 bases respectively, with 8 bases between them. This CDR3 has 13 amino acids. Germline CDR1 is SGHDN and CDR2 is FVKESK. CDR3 nucleotide sequence: TGTGCCAGCAGCCAAGTCAGGGCGTACGAGCAGTACTTC. It specifies CASSQVRAYEQYF.

The rearrangement uses TRBV10-1 and TRBJ2-3; no firm D call. The CDR3 has 13 amino acids. Trimming shortened V by 0 bases and J by 6 bases, and 7 bases separated the two germline ends. Germline loops: CDR1 WNHNN, CDR2 SYGVQD (reference sequence). The CDR3 here is CASSESLGDTQYF. CDR3 nucleotides: TGCGCCAGCAGTGAGTCTCTCGGGGATACGCAGTATTTT.

This clone was detected only a few times. V gene TRBV5-1 combines with J gene TRBJ1-2, with 11 bases lining up with TRBD1. CDR3 size: 15 residues. The junction had 10 bases not matched to a gene; V was cut back by 4 bases and J by 8 bases. Germline V gene data show CDR1 as SGHRS and CDR2 as YFSETQ. CDR3 nucleotide sequence: TGCGCCAGCAGCAGAGGGGACAGGGGGGCCAGGGGCTACACCTTC. Protein sequence: CASSRGDRGARGYTF.

The table lists this clone with a count of one. The chain uses TRBV6-6 and TRBJ2-1; 7 bases are a match to TRBD2. From germline, CDR1 is MNHNY and CDR2 SVGAGI (reference sequence). This CDR3 spans 14 amino acids. V trimming: 2 bases; J trimming: 3 bases; junction bases outside the gene matches: 1. In nucleotides, the CDR3 is TGTGCCAGCAGTTACGGCGGGAGCTACAATGAGCAGTTCTTC. It translates to CASSYGGSYNEQFF.

V is TRBV5-6 and J is TRBJ1-4; D gene uncertain. From germline, CDR1 is SGHDT and CDR2 YYEEEE. V lost 6 bases to trimming and J lost 3 bases, with 12 bases between them. The CDR3 runs 14 residues. The CDR3 loop is CASKRRTANEKLFF. The CDR3 DNA follows: TGTGCCAGCAAAAGAAGGACCGCTAATGAAAAACTGTTTTTT.

The rearrangement links TRBV21-1 to TRBJ2-1; the table's D call, TRBD2, has no DNA check behind it. TRBV21-1 is deemed a pseudogene. The CDR3 loop spans 18 amino acids. The CDR3 DNA reads TGTGCCAGCAGCATACGACTAGCGGGACCCCTCTTATACAATGAGCAGTTCTTC. Protein product: CASSIRLAGPLLYNEQFF.

This clone was counted a single time. This chain connects TRBV7-9 to TRBJ1-4; D is undetermined. This CDR3 comprises 14 residues. Germline V gene lookup returns CDR1 SEHNR and CDR2 FQNEAQ (reference sequence). V dropped 5 bases and J dropped 1 base, with 8 bases sitting between them. CDR3: CASSPGITNEKLFF. DNA for the CDR3: TGTGCCAGCAGCCCAGGCATAACTAATGAAAAACTGTTTTTT.

This rearrangement joins TRBV21-1 to TRBJ1-1. TRBV21-1 is deemed a pseudogene. This CDR3 region has 15 residues. Here the CDR3 reads CASSPKPFKNTEAFF. CDR3 sequence (DNA): TGTGCCAGCAGCCCCAAGCCGTTTAAGAACACTGAAGCTTTCTTT.

V gene TRBV5-1 combines with J gene TRBJ2-3; 7 bases agree with TRBD2. Trimming removed 0 bases from V and 7 bases from J; junction bases left unmatched: 20. CDR3 size: 19 residues. Germline CDR1 reads SGHRS; CDR2 reads YFSETQ. CDR3 sequence (DNA): TGCGCCAGCAGCTTGGAAGTGGGAAGCGGGACGCGAAATAGGAATACGCAGTATTTT. As protein: CASSLEVGSGTRNRNTQYF.

This sequence joins TRBV24-1 and TRBJ2-2; D tentatively reads TRBD1 or TRBD2 (5 bases each). The germline V gene encodes CDR1 KGHDR and CDR2 SFDVKD. The CDR3 extends over 13 amino acids. Deletions cut 6 bases from V and 6 bases from J, with 10 bases between. The CDR3 is CATSKLGAGELFF. As DNA, the CDR3 is TGTGCCACCAGTAAATTGGGGGCCGGGGAGCTGTTTTTT.

This chain connects TRBV18 to TRBJ2-6; D not resolved. Trimming took off 4 bases at V and 0 bases at J, with 10 bases between the two ends. The CDR3 has 16 amino acids. Germline V gene data show CDR1 as KGHSH and CDR2 as LQKENI. This chain's CDR3 is CASSLLGSSGANVLTF. In DNA form, the CDR3 reads TGTGCCAGCTCACTCTTAGGCAGCTCTGGGGCCAACGTCCTGACTTTC.

The V and J genes are TRBV12-5 and TRBJ2-4; D tentatively fits TRBD1 or TRBD2 (5 bases each). Germline loops: CDR1 LGHNT, CDR2 FRNRAP. The V gene lost 2 bases and the J gene lost 0 bases, with 8 bases spanning the gap. CDR3 length: 15 residues. The CDR3 DNA sequence: TGTGCTAGTGGTTTGTCGGGGCTAGCCAAAAACATTCAGTACTTC. This sequence encodes CASGLSGLAKNIQYF.

V and J are TRBV19 and TRBJ1-1, with D tentatively TRBD1 (5 bases). Germline lookup yields CDR1 LNHDA and CDR2 SQIVND (reference sequence). Trimming pared 1 base from V and 10 bases from J, leaving 10 bases between. The CDR3 has 12 residues. The CDR3 is CASSIGDVGAFF. The CDR3 DNA reads TGTGCCAGTAGTATAGGGGACGTCGGAGCTTTCTTT.

V is TRBV6-5 and J is TRBJ1-3; perhaps TRBD1 as D (6 bases). Trimming removed 7 bases from V and 3 bases from J, with 13 bases in between. CDR1 MNHEY and CDR2 SVGAGI come from the germline V gene. The CDR3 has 14 amino acids. CDR3 region: CASTQTGSGNTIYF. CDR3 DNA: TGTGCCAGCACCCAAACAGGGAGTGGAAACACCATATATTTT.

J is TRBJ2-7 and V is TRBV5-1, with D perhaps TRBD1 or TRBD2 (5 bases each). Germline V gene lookup returns CDR1 SGHRS and CDR2 YFSETQ. The CDR3 consists of 14 residues. V was pared by 4 bases and J by 5 bases, with 16 bases between. CDR3 nucleotides: TGCGCCAGCAGCCCCCGGGACCAAAACGACGAGCAGTACTTC. The encoded protein is CASSPRDQNDEQYF. The whole variable domain, remainder taken from reference TRBV5-1 and TRBJ2-7, is KAGVTQTPRYLIKTRGQQVTLSCSPISGHRSVSWYQQTPGQGLQFLFEYFSETQRNKGNFPGRFSGRQFSNSRSEMNVSTLELGDSALYLCASSPRDQNDEQYFGPGTRLTVT.